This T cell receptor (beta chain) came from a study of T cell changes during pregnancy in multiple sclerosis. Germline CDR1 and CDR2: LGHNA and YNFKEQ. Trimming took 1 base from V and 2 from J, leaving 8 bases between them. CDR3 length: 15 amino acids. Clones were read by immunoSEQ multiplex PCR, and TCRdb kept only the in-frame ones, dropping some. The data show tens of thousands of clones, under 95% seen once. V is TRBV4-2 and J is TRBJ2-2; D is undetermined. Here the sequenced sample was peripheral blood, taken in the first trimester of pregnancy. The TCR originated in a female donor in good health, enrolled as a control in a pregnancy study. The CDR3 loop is CASSQGADNTGELFF. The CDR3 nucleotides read TGTGCCAGCAGCCAAGGGGCAGATAACACCGGGGAGCTGTTTTTT.